A single sample is the source of the 31 T cell receptor beta chains below, sequenced in a study of graft-versus-host responses after intestinal transplantation. These TCRs' antigens remain unknown. Assay used: immunoSEQ multiplex PCR; TCRdb lists only in-frame clones, some missing. Among over 100,000 clones listed, about 93% were seen once. This specimen consisted of unstimulated CD4+ T cells sorted from spleen or lymph node cells, obtained before intestinal transplant. The receptors shown here come from a human donor who received an intestinal transplant.

This sequence joins TRBV4-1 and TRBJ1-4; 7 nucleotides match TRBD1. The V gene end was trimmed by 3 bases and the J gene end by 3 bases; junction bases not matched to a gene: 4. Looked up from germline, CDR1 is MGHRA and CDR2 is YSYEKL. The CDR3 loop spans 15 amino acids. The chain's CDR3 is CASSHGTEPNEKLFF. CDR3 DNA sequence: TGCGCCAGCAGCCACGGGACAGAGCCTAATGAAAAACTGTTTTTT.

The chain employs TRBV7-9 and TRBJ1-2; TRBD1 agrees at 9 bases. The junction had 6 bases not matched to a gene; V was cut back by 1 base and J by 6 bases. Germline V lookup: CDR1 SEHNR, CDR2 FQNEAQ (reference sequence). The CDR3 is 15 amino acids. Here the CDR3 reads CASSLETGGKDGYTF. Written as DNA, the CDR3 is TGTGCCAGCAGCTTAGAGACAGGGGGTAAGGATGGCTACACCTTC.

This chain links TRBV12-2 with TRBJ2-7; TRBD2 reflects the table's D call only, with no check against the DNA. TRBV12-2 constitutes a pseudogene. The CDR3 is made up of 20 amino acids. The CDR3 nucleotides read TGTGCAAGTCGCTTCAGGGGATCTTTCGAGACTAGCGGGAAGCCCTACGAGCAGTACTTC. It specifies CASRFRGSFETSGKPYEQYF.

The chain recombines TRBV5-1 with TRBJ2-7; D uncertain. V gave up 3 bases and J gave up 7 bases, with 23 bases separating them. CDR1 and CDR2 from the germline V gene are SGHRS and YFSETQ. The CDR3 is 16 amino acids. The CDR3 spells CASSSTGNSGSEEQYF. The CDR3 DNA reads TGCGCCAGCAGCTCGACTGGAAATTCGGGCTCCGAAGAGCAGTACTTC.

This clone has just one count. The chain's CDR3 is CSVDRHPKNIQYF. CDR3 nucleotides: TGCAGCGTTGATCGCCACCCCAAAAACATTCAGTACTTC. V is TRBV29-1 and J is TRBJ2-4; D is uncertain. Germline V CDR1 and CDR2: SQVTM, ANQGSEA. The V and J ends lost 3 bases and 2 bases respectively, with 8 bases between them. The CDR3 extends over 13 amino acids. Full variable domain (remainder filled in from reference TRBV29-1 and TRBJ2-4): SAVISQKPSRDICQRGTSLTIQCQVDSQVTMMFWYRQQPGQSLTLIATANQGSEATYESGFVIDKFPISRPNLTFSTLTVSNMSPEDSSIYLCSVDRHPKNIQYFGAGTRLSVL.

The chain links TRBV9 to TRBJ2-1, with D perhaps matching TRBD1 (6 bases). Deletions cut 2 bases from V and 2 bases from J, with 14 bases between. Germline-derived CDR1 and CDR2 are SGDLS and YYNGEE. CDR3 size: 16 residues. CDR3 amino acids: CASSVSLGTTYNEQFF. The CDR3, as DNA: TGTGCCAGCAGCGTGTCCCTCGGGACAACCTACAATGAGCAGTTCTTC.

This chain joins TRBV28 and TRBJ1-4, with D perhaps TRBD1 (5 bases). The CDR3 loop spans 15 amino acids. The germline gives CDR1 MDHEN, CDR2 SYDVKM. Trimming pared 2 bases from V and 7 bases from J, leaving 14 bases between. The CDR3 loop reads CASSLGAGPIEKLFF. CDR3 DNA sequence: TGTGCCAGCAGTTTAGGGGCAGGACCTATTGAAAAACTGTTTTTT.

The chain combines TRBV18 with TRBJ2-6, with D maybe TRBD2 (6 bases). The CDR3 runs to 17 residues. Per germline, CDR1 KGHSH and CDR2 LQKENI. Trimming removed 4 bases at V and 0 bases at J, with 13 bases between. In nucleotides, the CDR3 is TGTGCCAGCTCACTCTTGGGACTCCTCTCTGGGGCCAACGTCCTGACTTTC. Translated, it gives CASSLLGLLSGANVLTF.

The V gene is TRBV19, the J gene TRBJ1-2, with TRBD1 as a possible D gene (5 bases). Germline CDR1 and CDR2: LNHDA and SQIVND (reference sequence). The germline V and J ends were trimmed by 9 bases and 6 bases, with 20 bases remaining between them. The CDR3 runs to 14 residues. This chain's CDR3 is CASAVRAGRNGYTF. As DNA, the CDR3 is TGTGCCAGCGCCGTAAGGGCAGGGCGTAATGGCTACACCTTC.

V is TRBV5-1 and J is TRBJ2-1, with D maybe TRBD1 (5 bases). This CDR3 comprises 11 residues. Germline CDR1 SGHRS, CDR2 YFSETQ. V lost 3 bases and J lost 8, with 6 bases in between. The CDR3 loop reads CASSSRDEQFF. CDR3 coding DNA: TGCGCCAGCAGCTCCAGGGATGAGCAGTTCTTC.

This sequence joins TRBV19 and TRBJ2-7, with 7 positions matching TRBD2. This CDR3 has 15 residues. The J segment lost 6 bases and the V segment lost 4 bases, leaving 12 bases of the junction unmatched. CDR1 and CDR2 (germline): LNHDA, SQIVND (reference sequence). The DNA of the CDR3 is TGTGCCAGTAGTAGACTAGCCCAGCCACCCGGCGAGCAGTACTTC. Translating it yields CASSRLAQPPGEQYF. The variable domain in full, completed from reference TRBV19 and TRBJ2-7, reads DGGITQSPKYLFRKEGQNVTLSCEQNLNHDAMYWYRQDPGQGLRLIYYSQIVNDFQKGDIAEGYSVSREKKESFPLTVTSAQKNPTAFYLCASSRLAQPPGEQYFGPGTRLTVT.

This chain uses TRBV5-1 with TRBJ2-7; no reliable D call. The V and J ends lost 0 bases and 3 bases respectively, with 10 bases between them. The CDR3 spans 14 residues. CDR1 and CDR2 (germline): SGHRS, YFSETQ. CDR3 region: CASSLDGGRYEQYF. Written as DNA, the CDR3 is TGCGCCAGCAGCTTGGATGGTGGTCGCTACGAGCAGTACTTC.

This clone was detected a few times. The chain employs TRBV19 and TRBJ1-5; TRBD1 is a possible D gene (6 bases). This CDR3 region has 15 residues. In germline, CDR1 is LNHDA, CDR2 SQIVND (reference sequence). Trimming removed 5 bases at V and 3 bases at J, with 14 bases between. The CDR3 is CASSPNRELNQPQHF. For the CDR3, the DNA is TGTGCCAGTAGTCCCAACAGGGAACTCAATCAGCCCCAGCATTTT.

This clone has just a few counts. The V and J genes are TRBV6-5 and TRBJ2-7; TRBD2 aligns across 10 bases. J lost 3 bases, V lost 0 bases, and 2 bases had no gene match. The CDR3 consists of 15 residues. Germline V gene sequence: CDR1 MNHEY, CDR2 SVGAGI. The CDR3 nucleotides read TGTGCCAGCAGTTACTCCGGGACTAGCGACTACGAGCAGTACTTC. It codes for CASSYSGTSDYEQYF.

The chain employs TRBV4-2 and TRBJ2-4; 7 positions agree with TRBD1. V was pared by 5 bases and J by 9 bases, with 10 bases of the junction left unmatched. The CDR3 extends over 14 amino acids. Germline CDR1 is LGHNA and CDR2 is YNFKEQ. CDR3: CASSSRQGDTIQYF. CDR3 DNA: TGTGCCAGCAGCTCAAGACAGGGTGATACCATTCAGTACTTC.

This sequence joins TRBV19 and TRBJ1-5, with D maybe TRBD1 (5 bases). Germline V gene sequence: CDR1 LNHDA, CDR2 SQIVND (reference sequence). This CDR3 has 16 residues. The V end lost 6 bases, the J end lost 4 bases, and 19 bases lay between the germline ends. In DNA form, the CDR3 reads TGTGCCAGTAGCATCCGATCGGGGGTCGGGAATCAGCCCCAGCATTTT. Its protein is CASSIRSGVGNQPQHF.

The rearrangement links TRBV28 to TRBJ1-1; D might be TRBD1 (5 bases). Germline V gene sequence: CDR1 MDHEN, CDR2 SYDVKM. The CDR3 covers 12 residues. Trimming removed 7 bases at V and 4 bases at J, with 10 bases between. The CDR3 DNA sequence: TGTGCCAGCACCCGGGGGACCACTGAAGCTTTCTTT. Translation: CASTRGTTEAFF.

This chain connects TRBV30 to TRBJ2-5, with 9 bases aligning to TRBD1. The germline gives CDR1 GTSNPN, CDR2 SVGIG (reference sequence). Trimming removed 2 bases from V and 1 base from J; junction bases left unmatched: 5. The CDR3 length is 15 residues. In DNA, the CDR3 is TGTGCCTGGAGTAGGGGACAGGGAGGCCAAGAGACCCAGTACTTC. It encodes CAWSRGQGGQETQYF.

The chain recombines TRBV14 with TRBJ1-2, with no clear D. V was clipped by 2 bases and J by 0 bases, with 10 bases between them. In germline, CDR1 is SGHDN, CDR2 FVKESK. This CDR3 is built from 15 residues. This CDR3 reads CASSQNVHPNYGYTF. CDR3 bases: TGTGCCAGCAGCCAAAACGTCCATCCTAACTATGGCTACACCTTC.

The rearrangement links TRBV19 to TRBJ2-3; D gene unclear. This CDR3 comprises 12 residues. Germline V gene lookup returns CDR1 LNHDA and CDR2 SQIVND (reference sequence). Trimming removed 5 bases from V and 0 bases from J, with 3 bases in between. CDR3 protein: CASSVSTDTQYF. In DNA, the CDR3 is TGTGCCAGTAGTGTGAGCACAGATACGCAGTATTTT.

This chain connects TRBV4-2 to TRBJ2-1; perhaps TRBD2 as D (5 bases). Per the germline V gene, CDR1 is LGHNA and CDR2 is YNFKEQ. The CDR3 is 17 residues long. V lost 6 bases, J lost 0 bases, and 18 bases lay in between. CDR3 region: CASSRTTGESSYNEQFF. The CDR3 region has the DNA TGTGCCAGCAGTCGAACCACCGGGGAAAGCTCCTACAATGAGCAGTTCTTC.

The chain links TRBV6-5 to TRBJ1-2; possible D gene TRBD1, 5 bases. Germline CDR1 is MNHEY and CDR2 is SVGAGI. V was pared by 4 bases and J by 4 bases, with 13 bases between. CDR3 size: 14 residues. CDR3 amino acids: CASSCRGDFYGYTF. The CDR3 DNA reads TGTGCCAGCAGTTGCCGAGGGGATTTCTATGGCTACACCTTC.

The chain is built from TRBV18 and TRBJ2-3, with D perhaps TRBD1 or TRBD2 (6 bases each). The CDR3 loop spans 16 amino acids. The germline V gene has CDR1 KGHSH and CDR2 LQKENI. V lost 5 bases, J lost 1 base, and 16 bases lay in between. CDR3: CASSTRGGHGTDTQYF. The CDR3 DNA sequence: TGTGCCAGCTCAACCAGGGGAGGTCATGGCACAGATACGCAGTATTTT.

This clone has a single count. The chain is built from TRBV18 and TRBJ1-5; no reliable D call. The CDR3 is 15 residues long. Germline CDR1 and CDR2: KGHSH and LQKENI. The ends were cut back, 6 bases at V and 0 bases at J, with 12 bases in the middle. The CDR3 spells CASSETGGSNQPQHF. CDR3 sequence (DNA): TGTGCCAGCTCCGAGACGGGTGGTAGCAATCAGCCCCAGCATTTT.

This sequence joins TRBV5-8 and TRBJ2-1; possible D gene TRBD2, 5 bases. This CDR3 is 19 amino acids long. Trimming pared 4 bases from V and 4 bases from J, leaving 27 bases between. CDR1 is SGHTS and CDR2 is YDEGEE in the germline V gene. Here the CDR3 DNA reads TGTGCCAGCAGCCCCCGGGTGACGCTTTATAGAGGCGGGTACAATGAGCAGTTCTTC. Translated: CASSPRVTLYRGGYNEQFF. Drawing the rest from reference TRBV5-8 and TRBJ2-1, the complete variable domain is EAGVTQSPTHLIKTRGQQATLRCSPISGHTSVYWYQQALGLGLQFLLWYDEGEERNRGNFPPRFSGRQFPNYSSELNVNALELEDSALYLCASSPRVTLYRGGYNEQFFGPGTRLTVL.

The V gene is TRBV28, the J gene TRBJ1-5; the D gene is possibly TRBD1 (6 bases). CDR3 size: 16 residues. Looked up from germline, CDR1 is MDHEN and CDR2 is SYDVKM. V gave up 7 bases and J gave up 6 bases, with 22 bases separating them. CDR3 protein: CASNLGWGRRGQPQHF. The DNA for the CDR3 is TGTGCCAGCAACCTCGGGTGGGGACGCAGGGGTCAGCCCCAGCATTTT.

This chain connects TRBV29-1 to TRBJ1-5; no definite D call. CDR1 SQVTM and CDR2 ANQGSEA come from the germline V gene. The CDR3 has 16 residues. V was shortened by 6 bases and J by 2 bases, with 20 bases between the two germline ends. The chain's CDR3 is CSVPRGWDGGNQPQHF. The CDR3 DNA sequence: TGCAGCGTCCCCCGTGGTTGGGATGGAGGCAATCAGCCCCAGCATTTT.

The V gene is TRBV28, the J gene TRBJ2-2; D unresolved. Trimming took 6 bases from V and 7 from J, leaving 12 bases between them. Germline-derived CDR1 and CDR2 are MDHEN and SYDVKM. The CDR3 is 13 amino acids. DNA of the CDR3: TGTGCCAGCAGCCTTGTGGACGGCGGGGAGCTGTTTTTT. It yields the protein CASSLVDGGELFF. Based on the CDR3 plus reference TRBV28 and TRBJ2-2, the full variable domain is DVKVTQSSRYLVKRTGEKVFLECVQDMDHENMFWYRQDPGLGLRLIYFSYDVKMKEKGDIPEGYSVSREKKERFSLILESASTNQTSMYLCASSLVDGGELFFGEGSRLTVL.

The chain recombines TRBV10-3 with TRBJ2-5; D could derive from TRBD1 or TRBD2 (5 bases each). V was pared by 6 bases and J by 1 base, with 15 bases between. The CDR3 runs 15 residues. CDR1 is ENHRY and CDR2 is SYGVKD in the germline V gene. The CDR3 spells CAISDLRGRQETQYF. The CDR3 DNA reads TGTGCCATCAGCGACTTGAGGGGCCGCCAAGAGACCCAGTACTTC.

V and J are TRBV18 and TRBJ1-2; no clear D. The length of the CDR3 is 13 residues. The germline CDR1 and CDR2 sequences are KGHSH and LQKENI. Trimming removed 3 bases at V and 5 bases at J, with 10 bases between. The CDR3 DNA reads as TGTGCCAGCTCACCGGACTCCAATTATGGCTACACCTTC. It yields the protein CASSPDSNYGYTF.

The chain carries TRBV29-1 and TRBJ2-1; a weak D match, TRBD2 (6 bases). The CDR3 is made up of 15 amino acids. The germline gives CDR1 SQVTM, CDR2 ANQGSEA. V was pared by 7 bases and J by 7 bases, with 23 bases between. In DNA form, the CDR3 reads TGCAGCGGTTGGGCGGGCCCCGACCGGGGGAATGAGCAGTTCTTC. This encodes CSGWAGPDRGNEQFF.